These T cell receptor beta chains were read from a single sample in a study of Ad26.COV2.S vaccination and SARS-CoV-2 variants. TCRdb keeps only in-frame clones here, not all; method: immunoSEQ multiplex PCR. The sample yields hundreds of thousands of clones, around 90% seen once. The sequences come from peripheral blood, collected after recovery from COVID-19. All receptors derive from a human donor who had recovered from COVID-19. CDR3s include the opening cysteine and the closing phenylalanine or tryptophan. D genes are given only for firm matches. Clone size is not always given. Where it is, it says once, few, many or a class for expanded clones.

cdr3_nt,cdr3_aa,clone_size,d_call,j_call,v_call
TGTGCCAGCAGCTTCGGACTAGCGGGGACCTACAATGAGCAGTTCTTC,CASSFGLAGTYNEQFF,once,TRBD2,TRBJ2-1,TRBV2
TGTGCCAGCAGCTTAGCGTTAGGGACTAGCGGGGCCTACAATGAGCAGTTCTTC,CASSLALGTSGAYNEQFF,NA,TRBD2,TRBJ2-1,TRBV7-2
TGTGCCTCCCGGAGACTAGCGGGGGCCTCGGGTGAGCAGTTCTTC,CASRRLAGASGEQFF,NA,TRBD2,TRBJ2-1,TRBV19
TGCGCCAGCAGCCGAGAACACAGGGACGAGCAGTACTTC,CASSREHRDEQYF,NA,NA,TRBJ2-7,TRBV4-1
TGTGCCAGCAGCTTAAACGGGGGGAGATCTACGGGGGAGCTGTTTTTT,CASSLNGGRSTGELFF,NA,TRBD2,TRBJ2-2,TRBV7-3
TGTGCCAGTAGTATAGTGGACTTTGGGATCAATGGCTACACCTTC,CASSIVDFGINGYTF,NA,NA,TRBJ1-2,TRBV19
TGTGCCAGCAGCGTAGTGGTTCGGGGCACAGATACGCAGTATTTT,CASSVVVRGTDTQYF,NA,NA,TRBJ2-3,TRBV9
TGTGCCACCAAGTTAAGAAACTATGGCTACACCTTC,CATKLRNYGYTF,once,NA,TRBJ1-2,TRBV24-1
TGTGCCAGCAGCGCCCGACTAGCGGGGGCCGGCACAGATACGCAGTATTTT,CASSARLAGAGTDTQYF,NA,TRBD2,TRBJ2-3,TRBV7-6
TGTGCCAGCAGCCAAGGGGTGGGCGAGACCCAGTACTTC,CASSQGVGETQYF,NA,NA,TRBJ2-5,TRBV4-2
TGTGCCAGCTCACCCGGGACAGCACCTGAGCAGTTCTTC,CASSPGTAPEQFF,NA,TRBD1,TRBJ2-1,TRBV18
TGTGCCAGCAGCTTGGGGACAGGGCCAAAACTGTTTTTT,CASSLGTGPKLFF,NA,TRBD1,TRBJ1-4,TRBV6-5
TGTGCCAGCAGTGAATACGGGACAGGGGGGCCCTACGAGCAGTACTTC,CASSEYGTGGPYEQYF,once,TRBD1,TRBJ2-7,TRBV6-4
TGTGCCACCAGTGATTCCCCAAAGCCTAGCGGGGGGTTCTACAATGAGCAGTTCTTC,CATSDSPKPSGGFYNEQFF,NA,TRBD2,TRBJ2-1,TRBV24-1
TGTGCCAGCAGATTAGACAGGGCAGCGGAAAAACTGTTTTTT,CASRLDRAAEKLFF,NA,TRBD1,TRBJ1-4,TRBV6-6
TGTGCTAGTGGTTTGGAGCTCAGGGGGTCAATGGGCTACACCTTC,CASGLELRGSMGYTF,NA,TRBD1,TRBJ1-2,TRBV12-5
TGTGCCAGCAGCGTTGGCGGGGGGGGCGCGTGGGAGACCCAGTACTTC,CASSVGGGGAWETQYF,once,TRBD2,TRBJ2-5,TRBV7-2
TGTGCCAGCAGGCAAGCGGGGGGGGGCACAGATACGCAGTATTTT,CASRQAGGGTDTQYF,NA,TRBD2,TRBJ2-3,TRBV3-1/TRBV3-2
TGTGCCAGCAGCTTGTGGGGGGGCCTTAGGAACATTCAGTACTTC,CASSLWGGLRNIQYF,NA,NA,TRBJ2-4,TRBV5-6
TGTGCCAGCAGTTCTGGAGGGGGACGGCCAGCCGTCCGTAGCGGGGGTTGGTACAATGAGCAGTTCTTC,CASSSGGGRPAVRSGGWYNEQFF,NA,TRBD2,TRBJ2-1,TRBV27
TGTGCCATCACCCCCGGGACTAGCGACCATGAGCAGTTCTTC,CAITPGTSDHEQFF,once,TRBD2,TRBJ2-1,TRBV10-3
TGTGCCAGCAGCCCAGCGGGGGGACCCCTCGCGGAGCAGTTCTTC,CASSPAGGPLAEQFF,NA,TRBD2,TRBJ2-1,TRBV11-3
TGTGCCAGCAGTTACGCTAGCGGGTCCCTTGGTGAGCAGTACTTC,CASSYASGSLGEQYF,NA,TRBD2,TRBJ2-7,TRBV6-5
TGTGCCAGCAGCGTAGGGACTAGAAACACAGATACGCAGTATTTT,CASSVGTRNTDTQYF,NA,TRBD2,TRBJ2-3,TRBV9